The clone carrying this T cell receptor beta chain has a handful of counts. The sample is drawn from a study of CD8+ T cells in alopecia areata. As the sequencing template, cDNA was produced by extracting RNA and reverse transcribing it. Sequencing was performed with immunoSEQ multiplex PCR; in TCRdb, only in-frame clones are kept and a portion is missing. Here the sample spans around 140,000 clones, around 49% being singletons. Trimming took off 2 bases at V and 5 bases at J, with 9 bases between the two ends. There are 12 residues in the CDR3. CDR1 and CDR2 (germline): GTSNPN, SVGIG (reference sequence).

This specimen was CD4+ T cells sorted from blood, taken at week 0. J is TRBJ2-5 and V is TRBV30; no firm D call. This sequence originates from a human donor with alopecia areata. CDR3 loop: CAWSKGSETQYF. CDR3 nucleotide sequence: TGTGCCTGGAGTAAAGGGTCCGAGACCCAGTACTTC.